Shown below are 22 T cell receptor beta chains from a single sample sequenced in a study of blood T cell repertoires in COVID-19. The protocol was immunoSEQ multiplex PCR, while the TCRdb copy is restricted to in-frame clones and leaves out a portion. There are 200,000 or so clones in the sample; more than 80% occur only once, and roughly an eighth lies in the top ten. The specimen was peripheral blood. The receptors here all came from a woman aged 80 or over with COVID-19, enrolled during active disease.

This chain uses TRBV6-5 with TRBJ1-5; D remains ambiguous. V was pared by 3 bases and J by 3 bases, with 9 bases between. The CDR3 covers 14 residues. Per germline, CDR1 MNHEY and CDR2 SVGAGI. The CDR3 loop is CASSYGLNNQPQHF. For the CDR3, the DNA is TGTGCCAGCAGTTATGGACTGAACAATCAGCCCCAGCATTTT.

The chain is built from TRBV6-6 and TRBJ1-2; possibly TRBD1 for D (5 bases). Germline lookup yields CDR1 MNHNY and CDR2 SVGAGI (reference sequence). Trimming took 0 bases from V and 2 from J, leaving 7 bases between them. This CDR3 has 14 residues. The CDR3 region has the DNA TGTGCCAGCAGTTACTCGACAGCAAACTATGGCTACACCTTC. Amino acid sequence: CASSYSTANYGYTF.

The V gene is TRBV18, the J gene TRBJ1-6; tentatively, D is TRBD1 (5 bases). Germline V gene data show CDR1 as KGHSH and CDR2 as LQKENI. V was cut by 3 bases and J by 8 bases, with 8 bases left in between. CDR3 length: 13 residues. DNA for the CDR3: TGTGCCAGCTCACCCGGAGGGGATTCACCCCTCCACTTT. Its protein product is CASSPGGDSPLHF.

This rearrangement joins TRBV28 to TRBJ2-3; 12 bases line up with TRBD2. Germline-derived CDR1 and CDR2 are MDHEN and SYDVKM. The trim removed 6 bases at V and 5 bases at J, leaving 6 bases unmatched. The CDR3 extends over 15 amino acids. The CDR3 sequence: CASSQLAGGIDTQYF. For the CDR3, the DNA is TGTGCCAGCAGCCAACTAGCGGGAGGTATAGATACGCAGTATTTT.

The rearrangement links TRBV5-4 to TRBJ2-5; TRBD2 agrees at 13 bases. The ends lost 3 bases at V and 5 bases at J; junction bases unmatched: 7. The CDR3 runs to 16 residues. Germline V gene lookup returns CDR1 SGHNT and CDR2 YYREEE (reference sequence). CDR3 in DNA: TGTGCCAGCAGCTCGGAGACTAGCGGGGGGCGGGAGACCCAGTACTTC. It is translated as CASSSETSGGRETQYF.

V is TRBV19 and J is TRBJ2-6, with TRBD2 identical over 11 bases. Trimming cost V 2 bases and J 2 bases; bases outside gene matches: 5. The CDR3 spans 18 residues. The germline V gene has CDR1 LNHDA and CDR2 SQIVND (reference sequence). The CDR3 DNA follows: TGTGCCAGTAGTATAATCGGACTAGCGGGCCCTGGGGCCAACGTCCTGACTTTC. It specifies CASSIIGLAGPGANVLTF. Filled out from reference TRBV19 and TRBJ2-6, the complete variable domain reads DGGITQSPKYLFRKEGQNVTLSCEQNLNHDAMYWYRQDPGQGLRLIYYSQIVNDFQKGDIAEGYSVSREKKESFPLTVTSAQKNPTAFYLCASSIIGLAGPGANVLTFGAGSRLTVL.

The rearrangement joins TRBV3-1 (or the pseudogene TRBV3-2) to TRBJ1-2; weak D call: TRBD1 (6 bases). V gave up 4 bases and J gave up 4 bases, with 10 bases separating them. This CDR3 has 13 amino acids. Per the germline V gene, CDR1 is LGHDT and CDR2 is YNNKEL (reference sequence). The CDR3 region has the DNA TGTGCCAGCAGCCGACAGGAGGCCTATGGCTACACCTTC. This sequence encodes CASSRQEAYGYTF.

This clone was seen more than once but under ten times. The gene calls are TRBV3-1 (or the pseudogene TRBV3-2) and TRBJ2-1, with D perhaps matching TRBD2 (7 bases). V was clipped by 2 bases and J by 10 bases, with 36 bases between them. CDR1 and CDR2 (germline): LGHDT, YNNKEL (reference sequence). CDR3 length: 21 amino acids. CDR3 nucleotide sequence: TGTGCCAGCAGCCAACGGCCTCGGGGTTCCCGGTGGGGGGGCGTTAGGATGGAGCAGTTCTTC. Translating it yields CASSQRPRGSRWGGVRMEQFF.

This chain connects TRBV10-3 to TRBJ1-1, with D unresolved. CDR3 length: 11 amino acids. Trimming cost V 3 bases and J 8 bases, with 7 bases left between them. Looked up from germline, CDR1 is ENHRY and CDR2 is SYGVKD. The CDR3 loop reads CAISDGNEAFF. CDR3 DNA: TGTGCCATCAGTGACGGGAACGAAGCTTTCTTT.

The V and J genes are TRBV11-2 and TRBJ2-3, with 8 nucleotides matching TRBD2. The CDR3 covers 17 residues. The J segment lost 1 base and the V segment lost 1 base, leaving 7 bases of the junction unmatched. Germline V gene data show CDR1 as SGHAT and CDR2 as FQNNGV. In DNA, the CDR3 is TGTGCCAGCAGCTTAGGTCTAGCGGGCCCAGGCACAGATACGCAGTATTTT. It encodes CASSLGLAGPGTDTQYF. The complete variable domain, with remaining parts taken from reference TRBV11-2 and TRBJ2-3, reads EAGVAQSPRYKIIEKRQSVAFWCNPISGHATLYWYQQILGQGPKLLIQFQNNGVVDDSQLPKDRFSAERLKGVDSTLKIQPAKLEDSAVYLCASSLGLAGPGTDTQYFGPGTRLTVL.

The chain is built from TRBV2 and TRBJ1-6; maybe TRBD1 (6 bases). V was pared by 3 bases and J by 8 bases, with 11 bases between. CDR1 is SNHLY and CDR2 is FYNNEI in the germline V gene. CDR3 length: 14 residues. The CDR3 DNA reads TGTGCCAGCAGTGAGAGCAGGGGCTATTCACCCCTCCACTTT. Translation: CASSESRGYSPLHF.

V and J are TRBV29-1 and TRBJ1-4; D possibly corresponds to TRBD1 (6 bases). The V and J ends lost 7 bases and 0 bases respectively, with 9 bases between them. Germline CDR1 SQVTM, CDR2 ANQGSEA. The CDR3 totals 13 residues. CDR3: CSARTATNEKLFF. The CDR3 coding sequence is TGCAGCGCCCGGACAGCAACTAATGAAAAACTGTTTTTT. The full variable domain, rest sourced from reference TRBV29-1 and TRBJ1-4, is SAVISQKPSRDICQRGTSLTIQCQVDSQVTMMFWYRQQPGQSLTLIATANQGSEATYESGFVIDKFPISRPNLTFSTLTVSNMSPEDSSIYLCSARTATNEKLFFGSGTQLSVL.

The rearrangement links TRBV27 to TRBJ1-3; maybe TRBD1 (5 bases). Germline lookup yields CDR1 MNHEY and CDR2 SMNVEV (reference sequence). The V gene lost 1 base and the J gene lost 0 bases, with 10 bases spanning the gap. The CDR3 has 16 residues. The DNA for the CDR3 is TGTGCCAGCAGTTTATACAGGCCGGTCTCTGGAAACACCATATATTTT. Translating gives CASSLYRPVSGNTIYF.

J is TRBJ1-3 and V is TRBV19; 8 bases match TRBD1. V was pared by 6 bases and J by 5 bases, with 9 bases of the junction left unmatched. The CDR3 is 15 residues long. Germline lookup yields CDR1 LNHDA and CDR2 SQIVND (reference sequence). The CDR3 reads CASSPRTGSRNTIYF. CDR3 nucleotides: TGTGCCAGTAGCCCGAGGACAGGGTCCAGAAACACCATATATTTT.

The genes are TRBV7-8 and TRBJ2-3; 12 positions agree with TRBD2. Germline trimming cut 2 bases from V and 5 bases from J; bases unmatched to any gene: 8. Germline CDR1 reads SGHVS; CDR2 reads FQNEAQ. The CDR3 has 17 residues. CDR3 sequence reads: CASSLLASGGAVDTQYF. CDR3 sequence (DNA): TGTGCCAGCAGCTTATTGGCTAGCGGGGGGGCCGTAGATACGCAGTATTTT.

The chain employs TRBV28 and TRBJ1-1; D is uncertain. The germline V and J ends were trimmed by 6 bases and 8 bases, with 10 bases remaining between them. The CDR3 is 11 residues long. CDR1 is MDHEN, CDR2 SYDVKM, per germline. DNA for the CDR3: TGTGCCAGCAGGGGTCGGAGGGAAGCTTTCTTT. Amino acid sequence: CASRGRREAFF.

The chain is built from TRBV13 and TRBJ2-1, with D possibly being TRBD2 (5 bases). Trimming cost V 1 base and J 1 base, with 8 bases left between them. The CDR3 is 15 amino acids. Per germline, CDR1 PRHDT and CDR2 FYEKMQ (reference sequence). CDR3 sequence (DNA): TGTGCCAGCAGCTTAGTTAGCGAGTCCTACAATGAGCAGTTCTTC. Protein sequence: CASSLVSESYNEQFF.

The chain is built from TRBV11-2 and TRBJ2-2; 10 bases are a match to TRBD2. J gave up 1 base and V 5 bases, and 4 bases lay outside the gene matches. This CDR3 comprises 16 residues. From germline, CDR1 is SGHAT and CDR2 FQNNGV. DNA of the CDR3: TGTGCCAGCAGCCGCACTAGCGGGATGAACACCGGGGAGCTGTTTTTT. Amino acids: CASSRTSGMNTGELFF.

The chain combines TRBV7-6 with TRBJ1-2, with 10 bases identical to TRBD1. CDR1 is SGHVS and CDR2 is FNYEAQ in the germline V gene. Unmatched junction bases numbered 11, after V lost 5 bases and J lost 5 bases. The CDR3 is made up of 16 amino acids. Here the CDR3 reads CASSRGAGTGVYGYTF. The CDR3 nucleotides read TGTGCCAGCAGCCGGGGAGCCGGGACAGGGGTATATGGCTACACCTTC.

The CDR3 DNA sequence: TGTGCCAGCAGCTACCGGGACAGAGCAAGCAATCAGCCCCAGCATTTT. This translates into CASSYRDRASNQPQHF. The rearrangement uses TRBV11-3 and TRBJ1-5; 7 bases fit TRBD1. The CDR3 loop spans 16 amino acids. The junction had 7 bases not matched to a gene; V was cut back by 4 bases and J by 1 base. CDR1 and CDR2 (germline): SGHNT, YENEEA.

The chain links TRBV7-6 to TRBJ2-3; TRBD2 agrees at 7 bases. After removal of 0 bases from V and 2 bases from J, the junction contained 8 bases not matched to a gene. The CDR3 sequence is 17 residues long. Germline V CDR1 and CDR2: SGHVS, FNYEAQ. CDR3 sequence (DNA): TGTGCCAGCAGCTTAGCGAGAGGCGGGGGTTTCACAGATACGCAGTATTTT. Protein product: CASSLARGGGFTDTQYF.

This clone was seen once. The CDR3, as DNA: TGTGCCAGTACCGTCAGCACAGGGGCTGGTATGAACACTGAAGCTTTCTTT. As protein: CASTVSTGAGMNTEAFF. V and J are TRBV19 and TRBJ1-1; 7 nucleotides align to TRBD1. The CDR3 contains 17 residues. Germline assignment: CDR1 LNHDA and CDR2 SQIVND (reference sequence). V shed 7 bases, J shed 0 bases, and the junction held 14 bases outside the gene matches.